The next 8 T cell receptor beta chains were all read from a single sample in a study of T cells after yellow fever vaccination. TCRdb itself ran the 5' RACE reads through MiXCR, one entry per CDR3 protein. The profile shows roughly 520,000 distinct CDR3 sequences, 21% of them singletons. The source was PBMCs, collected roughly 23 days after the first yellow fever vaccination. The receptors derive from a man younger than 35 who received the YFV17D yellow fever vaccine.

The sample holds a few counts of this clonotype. The CDR3 region is CASSPGDRANYGYTF. As DNA, the CDR3 is TGCGCCAGCAGCCCCGGGGACAGGGCAAACTATGGCTACACCTTC. The V gene is TRBV4-3, the J gene TRBJ1-2; 9 nucleotides align to TRBD1. With 4 bases clipped from V and 2 bases from J, the junction kept 5 bases outside the gene matches. CDR1 is LGHNA and CDR2 is YSLEER in the germline V gene. The CDR3 has 15 residues.

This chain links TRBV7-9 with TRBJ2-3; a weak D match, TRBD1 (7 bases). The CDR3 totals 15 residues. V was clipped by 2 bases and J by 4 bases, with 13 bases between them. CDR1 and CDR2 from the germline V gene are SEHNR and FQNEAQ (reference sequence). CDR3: CASSLQGGGPDTQYF. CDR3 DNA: TGTGCCAGCAGCTTACAGGGGGGTGGCCCAGATACGCAGTATTTT.

The CDR3 spells CACKRGGINEQFF. CDR3 bases: TGCGCCTGTAAGCGGGGGGGGATCAATGAGCAGTTCTTC. The chain links TRBV5-1 to TRBJ2-1; TRBD2 agrees at 10 bases. CDR1 is SGHRS, CDR2 YFSETQ, per germline. The CDR3 is made up of 13 amino acids. The J segment lost 6 bases and the V segment lost 10 bases, leaving 7 bases of the junction unmatched.

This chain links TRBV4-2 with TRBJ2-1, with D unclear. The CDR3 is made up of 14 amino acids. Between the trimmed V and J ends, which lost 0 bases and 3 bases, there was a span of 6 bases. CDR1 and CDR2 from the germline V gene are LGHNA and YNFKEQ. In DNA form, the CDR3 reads TGTGCCAGCAGCCAAGAACAGAACTACAATGAGCAGTTCTTC. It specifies CASSQEQNYNEQFF.

In DNA, the CDR3 is TGTGCCAGCAGCCGGGACAGGGGGCGCGGCGGGGAGCTGTTTTTT. Its protein product is CASSRDRGRGGELFF. The chain recombines TRBV5-6 with TRBJ2-2; 12 nucleotides agree with TRBD1. The trim removed 4 bases at V and 7 bases at J, leaving 5 bases unmatched. The CDR3 is 15 amino acids. The germline V gene has CDR1 SGHDT and CDR2 YYEEEE.

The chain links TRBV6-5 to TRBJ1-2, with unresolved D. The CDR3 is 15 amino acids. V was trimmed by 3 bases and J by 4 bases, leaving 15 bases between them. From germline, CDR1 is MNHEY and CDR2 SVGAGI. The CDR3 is CASSYRTAPGYGYTF. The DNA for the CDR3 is TGTGCCAGCAGTTATCGTACAGCGCCGGGCTATGGCTACACCTTC.

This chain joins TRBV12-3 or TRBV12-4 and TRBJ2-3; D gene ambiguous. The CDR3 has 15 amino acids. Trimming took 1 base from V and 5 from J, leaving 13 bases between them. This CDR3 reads CASSLVDGWGDTQYF. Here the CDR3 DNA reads TGTGCCAGCAGTTTAGTGGACGGGTGGGGAGATACGCAGTATTTT.

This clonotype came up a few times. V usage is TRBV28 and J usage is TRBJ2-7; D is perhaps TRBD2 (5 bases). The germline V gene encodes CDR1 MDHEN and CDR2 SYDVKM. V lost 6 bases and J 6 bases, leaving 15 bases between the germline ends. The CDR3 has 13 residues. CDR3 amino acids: CASRLTGSREQYV. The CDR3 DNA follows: TGTGCCAGCAGGTTGACGGGGTCCCGCGAGCAGTACGTC.